These 21 T cell receptor beta chains came from one sample sequenced in a study of blood T cell repertoires in COVID-19 (dated by TCRdb to 2020 to 2021). Receptor libraries were prepared by the immunoSEQ multiplex PCR assay. TCRdb carries this immuneACCESS record with in-frame sequences only. Its versions omit some clonotypes, under half of them owing to an unresolved V gene in the studies checked, with the rest unexplained. The sample contains about 190,000 clones, about 88% of them found a single time. The ten most abundant clones make up roughly 6.2% of the sample. Sequencing was carried out using peripheral blood. These TCRs come from a woman aged 35 to 49 who had recovered from COVID-19.

The chain links TRBV5-1 to TRBJ1-3; TRBD1 is a possible D gene (5 bases). CDR1 is SGHRS, CDR2 YFSETQ, per germline. The V end was cut by 4 bases, the J end by 3 bases, with 11 bases between. The CDR3 contains 14 residues. The chain's CDR3 is CASSPRGDGNTIYF. In DNA, the CDR3 is TGCGCCAGCAGCCCCCGGGGGGATGGAAACACCATATATTTT.

This rearrangement joins TRBV5-1 to TRBJ2-7, with 7 positions matching TRBD2. The CDR3 extends over 14 amino acids. V shed 4 bases, J shed 3 bases, and the junction held 7 bases outside the gene matches. From germline, CDR1 is SGHRS and CDR2 YFSETQ. CDR3 loop: CASSLSGPVYEQYF. The CDR3 DNA is TGCGCCAGCAGCCTTAGCGGGCCCGTCTACGAGCAGTACTTC.

This sequence joins TRBV7-6 and TRBJ2-7; D is ambiguous. The CDR3 loop spans 11 amino acids. The V gene's germline CDR1 is SGHVS and CDR2 FNYEAQ. Trimming stripped 2 bases from V and 5 bases from J, with 4 bases between. The CDR3 sequence is CASSLSNEQYF. Written as DNA, the CDR3 is TGTGCCAGCAGCTTATCAAACGAGCAGTACTTC. Variable domain in full (rest from reference TRBV7-6 and TRBJ2-7): GAGVSQSPRYKVTKRGQDVALRCDPISGHVSLYWYRQALGQGPEFLTYFNYEAQQDKSGLPNDRFSAERPEGSISTLTIQRTEQRDSAMYRCASSLSNEQYFGPGTRLTVT.

The chain couples TRBV19 to TRBJ2-3; 7 bases match TRBD1. CDR1 is LNHDA and CDR2 is SQIVND in the germline V gene (reference sequence). Trimming took 8 bases from V and 0 from J; bases not matched to a gene: 26. This CDR3 contains 21 residues. This CDR3 reads CASRAENRDSQEHFSTDTQYF. The CDR3 DNA sequence: TGTGCCAGTCGCGCAGAAAACCGGGACAGCCAGGAGCATTTTAGCACAGATACGCAGTATTTT.

This clone was observed a single time. The chain joins TRBV29-1 to TRBJ1-5; D not certain. The CDR3 is 12 residues long. CDR1 and CDR2 (germline): SQVTM, ANQGSEA. Trimming took off 6 bases at V and 0 bases at J, with 6 bases between the two ends. CDR3 nucleotides: TGCAGCGTAGGAGGTAGCAATCAGCCCCAGCATTTT. Its protein is CSVGGSNQPQHF.

The genes are TRBV4-1 and TRBJ1-5; 9 nucleotides agree with TRBD1. From germline, CDR1 is MGHRA and CDR2 YSYEKL. The J segment lost 7 bases and the V segment lost 0 bases, leaving 10 bases of the junction unmatched. This CDR3 spans 17 amino acids. CDR3 nucleotides: TGCGCCAGCAGCCAAGATTTTCGGACAGGGGCTATCCAGCCCCAGCATTTT. Translating it yields CASSQDFRTGAIQPQHF.

This clone has more than one count but fewer than ten. The chain combines TRBV10-3 with TRBJ2-7; TRBD1 might be the D (5 bases). Germline lookup yields CDR1 ENHRY and CDR2 SYGVKD. The V and J ends lost 6 bases and 2 bases respectively, with 11 bases between them. This CDR3 region has 13 residues. CDR3 sequence: CAISAIGAYEQYF. The CDR3 nucleotides read TGTGCCATCAGCGCCATAGGGGCCTACGAGCAGTACTTC.

The J gene is TRBJ2-7, the V gene TRBV14; maybe TRBD2 (5 bases). This CDR3 spans 14 amino acids. From germline, CDR1 is SGHDN and CDR2 FVKESK. The V and J ends lost 4 bases and 0 bases respectively, with 10 bases between them. The CDR3 DNA reads as TGTGCCAGCAGCCTAAGCGGAGCCTCCTACGAGCAGTACTTC. It is translated as CASSLSGASYEQYF.

The chain couples TRBV28 to TRBJ1-3; D possibly corresponds to TRBD1 (6 bases). The germline V and J ends were trimmed by 6 bases and 3 bases, with 18 bases remaining between them. Per germline, CDR1 MDHEN and CDR2 SYDVKM. The CDR3 loop spans 16 amino acids. In nucleotides, the CDR3 is TGTGCCAGCAGAACGGCAGCGGCAGGGGTTGGAAACACCATATATTTT. Translating gives CASRTAAAGVGNTIYF. The whole variable domain, remainder taken from reference TRBV28 and TRBJ1-3, is DVKVTQSSRYLVKRTGEKVFLECVQDMDHENMFWYRQDPGLGLRLIYFSYDVKMKEKGDIPEGYSVSREKKERFSLILESASTNQTSMYLCASRTAAAGVGNTIYFGEGSWLTVV.

The J gene is TRBJ2-4, the V gene TRBV12-3 or TRBV12-4; the D is unclear. The V end was cut by 1 base, the J end by 7 bases, with 5 bases between. The CDR3 runs 12 residues. The CDR3 spells CASSLGRNIQYF. The CDR3 nucleotides read TGTGCCAGCAGTTTAGGTCGGAACATTCAGTACTTC.

The chain is built from TRBV5-1 and TRBJ1-3; D call uncertain. Germline loops: CDR1 SGHRS, CDR2 YFSETQ. The CDR3 is made up of 17 amino acids. Trimming removed 3 bases at V and 0 bases at J, with 16 bases between. The CDR3 bases are TGCGCCAGCAGCTGGGCCCCGTCAACCCGCTCTGGAAACACCATATATTTT. Residues: CASSWAPSTRSGNTIYF.

The J gene is TRBJ2-2, the V gene TRBV5-1; 11 bases match TRBD2. Trimming cost V 4 bases and J 3 bases; bases outside gene matches: 11. The V gene's germline CDR1 is SGHRS and CDR2 YFSETQ. The CDR3 is 18 residues long. The CDR3 loop is CASSVRRTSGSDTGELFF. The DNA for the CDR3 is TGCGCCAGCAGCGTACGCCGTACTAGCGGGAGTGACACCGGGGAGCTGTTTTTT.

The J gene is TRBJ2-7, the V gene TRBV10-3, with D perhaps TRBD1 (6 bases). Germline values: CDR1 ENHRY, CDR2 SYGVKD. The CDR3 runs to 14 residues. Trimming cost V 6 bases and J 2 bases, with 14 bases left between them. The CDR3: CAIRGAGDPYEQYF. The CDR3 DNA sequence: TGTGCCATCAGGGGGGCAGGGGATCCCTACGAGCAGTACTTC.

The chain is built from TRBV19 and TRBJ2-1, with TRBD2 as a possible D gene (5 bases). Germline CDR1 is LNHDA and CDR2 is SQIVND (reference sequence). V lost 10 bases and J 2 bases, leaving 15 bases between the germline ends. The CDR3 spans 14 residues. The CDR3: CATIGIEPYNEQFF. The CDR3 DNA follows: TGTGCCACTATCGGGATAGAGCCCTACAATGAGCAGTTCTTC.

The V call is TRBV19, the J call TRBJ1-4; 10 positions agree with TRBD1. CDR1 and CDR2 (germline): LNHDA, SQIVND (reference sequence). The CDR3 is 15 amino acids. Losses at the gene ends were 5 bases for V and 8 bases for J; bases not matched to a gene: 8. The CDR3 DNA reads as TGTGCCAGTAGTCGCCTCGGGGACAGGGGCGAAAAACTGTTTTTT. Translation: CASSRLGDRGEKLFF. Variable domain in full (rest from reference TRBV19 and TRBJ1-4): DGGITQSPKYLFRKEGQNVTLSCEQNLNHDAMYWYRQDPGQGLRLIYYSQIVNDFQKGDIAEGYSVSREKKESFPLTVTSAQKNPTAFYLCASSRLGDRGEKLFFGSGTQLSVL.

V is TRBV3-1 (or the pseudogene TRBV3-2) and J is TRBJ2-7; 15 bases agree with TRBD2. The length of the CDR3 is 23 residues. Per germline, CDR1 LGHDT and CDR2 YNNKEL (reference sequence). With V trimmed by 0 bases and J by 2 bases, 20 bases remained unmatched. DNA of the CDR3: TGTGCCAGCAGCCAAGAGCTGAGGACTAGCGGGAGGGCCCTAGACGGCGAGCCCTACGAGCAGTACTTC. Amino acids: CASSQELRTSGRALDGEPYEQYF.

The DNA of the CDR3 is TGTGCCAGCAGTTTACCCTTTTTCGCGGGAGGTTACAATGAGCAGTTCTTC. Its protein is CASSLPFFAGGYNEQFF. The rearrangement links TRBV28 to TRBJ2-1; TRBD2 agrees at 8 bases. In germline, CDR1 is MDHEN, CDR2 SYDVKM. The CDR3 runs 17 residues. V shed 2 bases and J 4 bases; nucleotides not matched to a gene: 10.

The chain couples TRBV29-1 to TRBJ1-1; D is uncertain. The germline V and J ends were trimmed by 7 bases and 1 base, with 13 bases remaining between them. CDR1 is SQVTM and CDR2 is ANQGSEA in the germline V gene. The CDR3 is 13 residues long. CDR3 sequence reads: CSAEAAENTEAFF. CDR3 nucleotides: TGCAGCGCCGAGGCCGCGGAGAACACTGAAGCTTTCTTT.

The chain uses TRBV4-3 and TRBJ1-5, with 7 bases lining up with TRBD1. The CDR3 extends over 18 amino acids. Trimming took 0 bases from V and 7 from J; bases not matched to a gene: 15. Germline V gene sequence: CDR1 LGHNA, CDR2 YSLEER. The CDR3: CASSQEAFGGGAGQPQHF. The CDR3 DNA follows: TGCGCCAGCAGCCAAGAAGCTTTCGGAGGGGGCGCCGGGCAGCCCCAGCATTTT.

The V and J genes are TRBV27 and TRBJ1-5, with D possibly matching TRBD1 (5 bases). The CDR3 runs 17 residues. The V gene lost 6 bases and the J gene lost 0 bases, with 18 bases spanning the gap. Germline V gene lookup returns CDR1 MNHEY and CDR2 SMNVEV (reference sequence). In nucleotides, the CDR3 is TGTGCCAGCAGCCCCCTGACAGCCTTCTATAGCAATCAGCCCCAGCATTTT. It is translated as CASSPLTAFYSNQPQHF.

Here the CDR3 reads CASGRGVNTEAFF. In DNA, the CDR3 is TGTGCCAGCGGGCGGGGGGTGAACACTGAAGCTTTCTTT. The chain has TRBV27 and TRBJ1-1, with D tentatively TRBD1 (5 bases). The CDR3 contains 13 residues. The V end was cut by 8 bases, the J end by 0 bases, with 10 bases between. CDR1 and CDR2 (germline): MNHEY, SMNVEV (reference sequence).